This T cell receptor beta chain was obtained from a study of blood T cell repertoires in COVID-19. TCRdb keeps only in-frame clones here, not all; method: immunoSEQ multiplex PCR. The top ten hold under 7.5% of the sample, which has 310,000 or so clones, around 92% seen once. CDR1 SGHNT and CDR2 YYREEE come from the germline V gene (reference sequence). The CDR3 contains 15 residues. The V segment lost 4 bases and the J segment 4 bases; nucleotides outside the gene matches: 9. The source is a young man who had recovered from COVID-19. The chain recombines TRBV5-4 with TRBJ1-2, with 8 nucleotides matching TRBD1. The specimen sequenced was peripheral blood. CDR3 DNA sequence: TGTGCCAGCAGCCCATCGACAGGGGTATCCTATGGCTACACCTTC. Residues: CASSPSTGVSYGYTF.